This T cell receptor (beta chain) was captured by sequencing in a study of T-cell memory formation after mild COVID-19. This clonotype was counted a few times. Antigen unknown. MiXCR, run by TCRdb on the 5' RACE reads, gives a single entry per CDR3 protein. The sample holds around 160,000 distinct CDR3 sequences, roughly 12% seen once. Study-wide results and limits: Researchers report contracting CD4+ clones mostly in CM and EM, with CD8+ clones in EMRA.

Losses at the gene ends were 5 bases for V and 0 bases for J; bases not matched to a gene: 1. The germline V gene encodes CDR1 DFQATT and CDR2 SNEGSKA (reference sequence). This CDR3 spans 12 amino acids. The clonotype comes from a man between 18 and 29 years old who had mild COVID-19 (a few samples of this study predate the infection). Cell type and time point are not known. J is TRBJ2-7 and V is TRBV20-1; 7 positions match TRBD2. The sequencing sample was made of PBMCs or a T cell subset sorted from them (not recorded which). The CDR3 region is CSARDYSYEQYF. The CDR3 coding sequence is TGCAGTGCTCGGGACTACTCCTACGAGCAGTACTTC.